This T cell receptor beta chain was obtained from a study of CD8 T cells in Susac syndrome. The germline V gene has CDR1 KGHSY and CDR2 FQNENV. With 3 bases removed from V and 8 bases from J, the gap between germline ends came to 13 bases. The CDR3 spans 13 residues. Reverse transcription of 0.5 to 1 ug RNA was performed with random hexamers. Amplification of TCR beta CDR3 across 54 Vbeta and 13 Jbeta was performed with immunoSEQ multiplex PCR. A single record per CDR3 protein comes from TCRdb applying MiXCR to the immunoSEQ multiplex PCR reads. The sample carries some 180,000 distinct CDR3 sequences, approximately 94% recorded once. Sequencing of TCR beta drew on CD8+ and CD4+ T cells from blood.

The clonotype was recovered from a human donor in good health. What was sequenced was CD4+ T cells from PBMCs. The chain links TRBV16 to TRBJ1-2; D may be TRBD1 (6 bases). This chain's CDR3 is CASSHNRDSGYTF. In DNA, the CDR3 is TGTGCCAGCAGCCATAACAGGGACTCCGGCTACACCTTC.